This TCR beta chain was identified during a study of T cell responses to AZD1222 COVID-19 vaccine. V was cut by 1 base and J by 0 bases, with 6 bases left in between. Germline loops: CDR1 MNHEY, CDR2 SMNVEV (reference sequence). The CDR3 length is 14 residues. General study results and limits: Among vaccine-associated CD4 TCRs, coverage spanned spike, with dominance at 160-218 and 743-854. Two AZD1222 doses significantly raised spike-specific TCR breadth and depth over controls. Females made up more of the donors, who were largely white British, and clonal diversity may have come out too low. Only a handful of AZD1222 recipients tested seropositive at baseline.

Here immunoSEQ multiplex PCR was the method, and the copy in TCRdb shows in-frame clones only, minus some. The data contain about 180,000 clones, 94% of them seen just once; the ten biggest clones take up under 2%. Comment on this clone: Its antigen is undetermined.

The TCR comes from an adult who received the AZD1222 COVID-19 vaccine. Source: peripheral blood, taken 28 days after the second AZD1222 dose. The chain has TRBV27 and TRBJ1-1, with D possibly being TRBD1 (5 bases). This CDR3 is CASSLYRMNTEAFF. In nucleotides, the CDR3 is TGTGCCAGCAGTTTATACAGGATGAACACTGAAGCTTTCTTT.